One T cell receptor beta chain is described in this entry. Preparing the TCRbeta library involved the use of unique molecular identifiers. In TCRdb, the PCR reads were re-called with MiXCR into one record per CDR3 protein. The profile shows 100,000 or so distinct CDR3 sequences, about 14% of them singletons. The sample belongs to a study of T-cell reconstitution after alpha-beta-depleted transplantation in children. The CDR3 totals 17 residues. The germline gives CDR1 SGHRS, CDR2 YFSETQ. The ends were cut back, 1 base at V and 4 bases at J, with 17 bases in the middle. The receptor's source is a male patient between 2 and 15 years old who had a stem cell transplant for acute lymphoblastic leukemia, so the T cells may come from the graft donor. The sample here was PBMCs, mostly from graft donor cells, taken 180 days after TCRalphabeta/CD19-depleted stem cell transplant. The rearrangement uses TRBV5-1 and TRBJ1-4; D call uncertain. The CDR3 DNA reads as TGCGCCAGCAGCTTGTGGCCCGACGGAGTCGGTAATGAAAAACTGTTTTTT. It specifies CASSLWPDGVGNEKLFF.